These 4 T cell receptor beta chains came from one sample sequenced in a study of technical replicates of blood from four donors. Produced via immunoSEQ multiplex PCR; TCRdb's table is partial and in-frame only. The profile shows tens of thousands of clones, around 92% of them singletons. The specimen was T cells isolated from PBMCs. The receptor source for this set is a human donor in good health.

In this sample, this clone turned up once. The chain is built from TRBV7-3 and TRBJ2-5, with a tentative D call TRBD2 (6 bases). Per the germline V gene, CDR1 is SGHTA and CDR2 is FQGTGA. Trimming left V 1 base short and J 5 bases short, with 11 bases between. The CDR3 sequence is 14 residues long. CDR3 region: CASSLISGVETQYF. In nucleotides, the CDR3 is TGTGCCAGCAGCTTAATATCGGGAGTTGAGACCCAGTACTTC.

The chain has TRBV2 and TRBJ2-7; 11 bases fit TRBD2. With 3 bases clipped from V and 2 bases from J, the junction kept 6 bases outside the gene matches. The CDR3 contains 16 residues. The germline V gene encodes CDR1 SNHLY and CDR2 FYNNEI. The CDR3 spells CASSEMGLAEAYEQYF. CDR3 sequence (DNA): TGTGCCAGCAGTGAGATGGGACTAGCGGAAGCCTACGAGCAGTACTTC.

V usage is TRBV5-1 and J usage is TRBJ1-1; D possibly corresponds to TRBD1 (5 bases). V was clipped by 0 bases and J by 8 bases, with 14 bases between them. Germline V gives CDR1 SGHRS, CDR2 YFSETQ. This CDR3 has 14 residues. This chain's CDR3 is CASSLEAGVAEAFF. CDR3 sequence (DNA): TGCGCCAGCAGCTTGGAGGCGGGGGTGGCCGAAGCTTTCTTT.

V is TRBV25-1 and J is TRBJ1-1; 8 bases fit TRBD1. Germline CDR1 and CDR2: MGHDK and SYGVNS. The CDR3 has 13 amino acids. V was pared by 6 bases and J by 5 bases, with 5 bases of the junction left unmatched. The chain's CDR3 is CASSTGGGTEAFF. CDR3 sequence (DNA): TGTGCCAGCAGCACAGGGGGGGGAACTGAAGCTTTCTTT.